Reported below is one T cell receptor (beta chain). Via MiXCR, TCRdb re-called the 5' RACE reads, giving one row per CDR3 protein. The data hold 8,500 to 9,500 distinct CDR3 sequences, with more than 50% observed a single time. J lost 0 bases, V lost 10 bases, and 12 bases had no gene match. Per the germline V gene, CDR1 is MNHNS and CDR2 is SASEGT. This CDR3 is built from 15 residues. The source of this sequence is a female donor with breast cancer. The sequenced material came from tumor-infiltrating memory CD4+ T cells sorted from the breast tumor. Subset denoted: memory CD4+ T cells, CD4+CD45RO+CD25-. The genes are TRBV6-1 and TRBJ2-7; 7 nucleotides agree with TRBD1. Here the CDR3 reads CANLNRGRLSYEQYF. CDR3 nucleotides: TGTGCCAACCTCAACAGGGGCCGTCTCTCCTACGAGCAGTACTTC.